Reported below is one TCR beta chain. Its target is unknown. The germline CDR1 and CDR2 sequences are SGHAT and FQNNGV. J was trimmed by 3 bases and V by 1 base; bases with no gene match: 6. The CDR3 contains 17 residues. The data derive from a study of T cell repertoires in cytomegalovirus infection. Study-level findings and limits: HLA-C-restricted CMV clonotypes gave the most frequent clonotype in two of eight donors. Cumulative public TCR beta family frequency identified carriers of CMV plus the relevant HLA.

One entry per CDR3 protein, called by TCRdb with MiXCR from the reads. This table holds approximately 470,000 distinct CDR3 sequences, 42% found once. The TCR sequence derives from a human donor in good health (CMV status not recorded). Some clones in this sample may be carry-over from other donors' samples. The J gene is TRBJ2-3, the V gene TRBV11-2, with 11 bases matching TRBD2. The specimen comprised cultured PBMCs, sampled from culture after CMV antigen stimulation. CDR3 nucleotides: TGTGCCAGCAGCTTAGCCCCAACTAGCGGGAGAACAGATACGCAGTATTTT. Its protein is CASSLAPTSGRTDTQYF. Using reference TRBV11-2 and TRBJ2-3 for the parts outside the CDR3, the full variable domain is EAGVAQSPRYKIIEKRQSVAFWCNPISGHATLYWYQQILGQGPKLLIQFQNNGVVDDSQLPKDRFSAERLKGVDSTLKIQPAKLEDSAVYLCASSLAPTSGRTDTQYFGPGTRLTVL.